The rows below give T cell receptor beta chains drawn from one sample of a study of T-cell reconstitution after alpha-beta-depleted transplantation in children. In TCRdb, the PCR reads were re-called with MiXCR into one record per CDR3 protein. The table lists about 540,000 distinct CDR3 sequences, about 17% of them singletons. Sequences were derived from PBMCs from the stem cell graft donor, sampled from the stem cell graft. These receptors came from a human donor who donated a stem cell graft to a child with acute lymphoblastic leukemia. Each CDR3 is given with its conserved first and last residue. Fields, in order: J gene, D gene, V gene, clone size, CDR3 protein, CDR3 DNA. D genes are given only for firm matches. Clone sizes are given selectively: once, few, many, or a class where the clone is expanded.

j_gene: TRBJ2-7; d_gene: .; v_gene: TRBV7-8; abundance: few; CDR3aa: CASRNSGAYEQYF; CDR3nt: TGTGCCAGCCGAAACTCGGGGGCCTACGAGCAGTACTTC
j_gene: TRBJ2-7; d_gene: .; v_gene: TRBV6-1; abundance: few; CDR3aa: CASVLSTGNSYEQYF; CDR3nt: TGTGCCAGCGTCCTCTCAACCGGGAACTCCTACGAGCAGTACTTC
j_gene: TRBJ1-1; d_gene: TRBD1; v_gene: TRBV5-1; abundance: many; CDR3aa: CASSLTGAEAFF; CDR3nt: TGCGCCAGCAGCTTGACAGGGGCTGAAGCTTTCTTT
j_gene: TRBJ2-3; d_gene: .; v_gene: TRBV12-3/TRBV12-4; abundance: few; CDR3aa: CASSFILGSQYF; CDR3nt: TGTGCCAGCAGTTTTATTTTAGGTTCGCAGTATTTT
j_gene: TRBJ1-6; d_gene: TRBD1; v_gene: TRBV6-1; abundance: .; CDR3aa: CASSGGTGYSPLHF; CDR3nt: TGTGCCAGCAGTGGCGGGACAGGATATTCACCCCTCCACTTT
j_gene: TRBJ2-3; d_gene: TRBD2; v_gene: TRBV6-4; abundance: .; CDR3aa: CASSDSGREGLTDTQYF; CDR3nt: TGTGCCAGCAGTGACTCGGGGCGGGAGGGCCTAACAGATACGCAGTATTTT
j_gene: TRBJ2-5; d_gene: TRBD2; v_gene: TRBV20-1; abundance: few; CDR3aa: CSASRLAGDVFRQETQYF; CDR3nt: TGCAGTGCTAGCAGACTAGCGGGAGACGTCTTCCGCCAAGAGACCCAGTACTTC
j_gene: TRBJ1-2; d_gene: TRBD1; v_gene: TRBV12-3/TRBV12-4; abundance: few; CDR3aa: CASSTGTGGAPYGYTF; CDR3nt: TGTGCCAGCAGCACCGGGACAGGGGGCGCGCCCTATGGCTACACCTTC
j_gene: TRBJ2-7; d_gene: TRBD2; v_gene: TRBV7-3; abundance: .; CDR3aa: CASSRTSGNYEQYF; CDR3nt: TGTGCCAGCAGCAGGACTAGCGGCAACTACGAGCAGTACTTC
j_gene: TRBJ1-1; d_gene: .; v_gene: TRBV30; abundance: .; CDR3aa: CAWTQAGQEAFF; CDR3nt: TGTGCCTGGACCCAGGCGGGGCAGGAAGCTTTCTTT
j_gene: TRBJ2-7; d_gene: .; v_gene: TRBV20-1; abundance: once; CDR3aa: CSASEGGRTYEQYF; CDR3nt: TGCAGTGCTAGTGAGGGGGGCCGGACCTACGAGCAGTACTTC
j_gene: TRBJ2-2; d_gene: .; v_gene: TRBV14; abundance: .; CDR3aa: CASSQTGQHTGELFF; CDR3nt: TGTGCCAGCAGCCAAACCGGACAGCACACCGGGGAGCTGTTTTTT
j_gene: TRBJ1-1; d_gene: .; v_gene: TRBV12-3/TRBV12-4; abundance: .; CDR3aa: CASSLRVFTEAFF; CDR3nt: TGTGCCAGCAGTCTTAGGGTTTTCACTGAAGCTTTCTTT
j_gene: TRBJ1-2; d_gene: .; v_gene: TRBV2; abundance: few; CDR3aa: CASSSGRSWDYGYTF; CDR3nt: TGTGCCAGCAGTTCGGGACGCTCTTGGGACTATGGCTACACCTTC
j_gene: TRBJ2-3; d_gene: TRBD2; v_gene: TRBV7-6; abundance: .; CDR3aa: CASSDSSGSFTDTQYF; CDR3nt: TGTGCCAGCAGCGACTCTAGCGGGAGCTTCACAGATACGCAGTATTTT
j_gene: TRBJ2-7; d_gene: .; v_gene: TRBV7-9; abundance: .; CDR3aa: CASSPGIGVLIYEQYF; CDR3nt: TGTGCCAGCAGCCCAGGGATCGGGGTTCTGATCTACGAGCAGTACTTC
j_gene: TRBJ2-7; d_gene: .; v_gene: TRBV20-1; abundance: few; CDR3aa: CGGTHPLSPYEQYF; CDR3nt: TGCGGCGGGACCCACCCGCTTTCCCCCTACGAGCAGTACTTC
j_gene: TRBJ2-5; d_gene: .; v_gene: TRBV15; abundance: .; CDR3aa: CATSPSGETQYF; CDR3nt: TGTGCCACCAGCCCGTCTGGGGAGACCCAGTACTTC
j_gene: TRBJ2-7; d_gene: TRBD2; v_gene: TRBV5-1; abundance: few; CDR3aa: CASSLRSGSYEQYF; CDR3nt: TGCGCCAGCAGCTTGCGTAGCGGGTCCTACGAGCAGTACTTC
j_gene: TRBJ2-1; d_gene: TRBD2; v_gene: TRBV12-3/TRBV12-4; abundance: .; CDR3aa: CASRGLASGEQFF; CDR3nt: TGTGCCAGCAGGGGACTAGCGAGTGGTGAGCAGTTCTTC
j_gene: TRBJ2-5; d_gene: TRBD1; v_gene: TRBV29-1; abundance: few; CDR3aa: CSVLRTGEETQYF; CDR3nt: TGCAGCGTTCTAAGGACAGGGGAAGAGACCCAGTACTTC
j_gene: TRBJ2-3; d_gene: TRBD2; v_gene: TRBV15; abundance: few; CDR3aa: CATSGDPGTSGTDTQYF; CDR3nt: TGTGCCACCAGCGGGGATCCTGGGACTAGCGGCACAGATACGCAGTATTTT
j_gene: TRBJ2-2; d_gene: TRBD2; v_gene: TRBV12-3/TRBV12-4; abundance: many; CDR3aa: CASSLTVAGITGELFF; CDR3nt: TGTGCCAGCAGTCTCACTGTAGCGGGAATAACCGGGGAGCTGTTTTTT
j_gene: TRBJ2-1; d_gene: TRBD1; v_gene: TRBV20-1; abundance: .; CDR3aa: CSARWTGIYNEQFF; CDR3nt: TGCAGTGCCCGCTGGACAGGGATCTACAATGAGCAGTTCTTC
j_gene: TRBJ2-4; d_gene: .; v_gene: TRBV3-1; abundance: few; CDR3aa: CASRNRGEVNIQYF; CDR3nt: TGTGCCAGCAGAAACCGCGGGGAGGTGAACATTCAGTACTTC
j_gene: TRBJ2-1; d_gene: .; v_gene: TRBV20-1; abundance: few; CDR3aa: CSAGRRSYNEQFF; CDR3nt: TGCAGTGCGGGCAGGCGTTCCTACAATGAGCAGTTCTTC
j_gene: TRBJ1-2; d_gene: .; v_gene: TRBV20-1; abundance: .; CDR3aa: CSARARPRGQGYTF; CDR3nt: TGCAGTGCTAGAGCCAGGCCGCGGGGGCAGGGCTACACCTTC
j_gene: TRBJ2-1; d_gene: TRBD1; v_gene: TRBV6-1; abundance: few; CDR3aa: CAADRVSNEQFF; CDR3nt: TGTGCCGCTGACAGGGTTTCCAATGAGCAGTTCTTC
j_gene: TRBJ2-1; d_gene: .; v_gene: TRBV28; abundance: few; CDR3aa: CASNSGTSYNEQFF; CDR3nt: TGTGCCAGCAATAGCGGAACCTCCTACAATGAGCAGTTCTTC
j_gene: TRBJ1-1; d_gene: .; v_gene: TRBV12-3/TRBV12-4; abundance: .; CDR3aa: CASSLEGAFF; CDR3nt: TGTGCCAGCAGTTTGGAGGGAGCTTTCTTT
j_gene: TRBJ2-5; d_gene: .; v_gene: TRBV5-1; abundance: few; CDR3aa: CASSLYSQLQETQYF; CDR3nt: TGCGCCAGCAGCTTGTATTCTCAGCTCCAAGAGACCCAGTACTTC
j_gene: TRBJ2-7; d_gene: .; v_gene: TRBV5-1; abundance: many; CDR3aa: CASSLSGSSYEQYF; CDR3nt: TGTGCCAGCAGTTTATCGGGTAGCAGCTACGAGCAGTACTTC
j_gene: TRBJ2-7; d_gene: .; v_gene: TRBV19; abundance: few; CDR3aa: CASSIGGASYEQYF; CDR3nt: TGTGCCAGTAGTATAGGGGGGGCATCCTACGAGCAGTACTTC
j_gene: TRBJ2-7; d_gene: TRBD1; v_gene: TRBV7-9; abundance: once; CDR3aa: CASSQGQGATNSYEQYF; CDR3nt: TGTGCCAGCAGCCAGGGACAGGGAGCTACTAACTCCTACGAGCAGTACTTC
j_gene: TRBJ2-1; d_gene: .; v_gene: TRBV7-9; abundance: .; CDR3aa: CASGTDEQFF; CDR3nt: TGTGCCAGCGGAACCGATGAGCAGTTCTTC
j_gene: TRBJ2-7; d_gene: .; v_gene: TRBV12-3/TRBV12-4; abundance: few; CDR3aa: CASSRDTNYEQYF; CDR3nt: TGTGCCAGCAGTCGGGACACGAACTACGAGCAGTACTTC
j_gene: TRBJ2-7; d_gene: TRBD1; v_gene: TRBV3-1; abundance: few; CDR3aa: CASSVDRGPYEQYF; CDR3nt: TGTGCCAGCAGCGTAGACAGGGGACCCTACGAGCAGTACTTC
j_gene: TRBJ2-1; d_gene: TRBD2; v_gene: TRBV3-1; abundance: few; CDR3aa: CASCLGWTSESLGNEQFF; CDR3nt: TGTGCCAGCTGTTTAGGATGGACTAGCGAGAGCCTGGGGAATGAGCAGTTCTTC
j_gene: TRBJ2-3; d_gene: TRBD2; v_gene: TRBV5-1; abundance: .; CDR3aa: CASSSKPLAGVSTDTQYF; CDR3nt: TGCGCCAGCAGCTCCAAACCCTTAGCGGGAGTCAGCACAGATACGCAGTATTTT
j_gene: TRBJ1-1; d_gene: TRBD1; v_gene: TRBV19; abundance: few; CDR3aa: CASSSTGGGNTEAFF; CDR3nt: TGTGCCAGTAGTTCGACAGGGGGAGGGAACACTGAAGCTTTCTTT
j_gene: TRBJ1-4; d_gene: .; v_gene: TRBV5-1; abundance: .; CDR3aa: CASSLDAGVEKLFF; CDR3nt: TGCGCCAGCAGCTTGGACGCAGGGGTCGAAAAACTGTTTTTT
j_gene: TRBJ2-1; d_gene: TRBD2; v_gene: TRBV7-6; abundance: .; CDR3aa: CASSPWTSSDEQFF; CDR3nt: TGTGCCAGCAGCCCTTGGACTAGTTCTGACGAGCAGTTCTTC
j_gene: TRBJ2-1; d_gene: .; v_gene: TRBV20-1; abundance: few; CDR3aa: CSARDVGVTYNEQFF; CDR3nt: TGCAGTGCTAGAGATGTCGGAGTAACCTACAATGAGCAGTTCTTC
j_gene: TRBJ2-7; d_gene: .; v_gene: TRBV28; abundance: many; CDR3aa: CASSYAGPYEQYF; CDR3nt: TGTGCCAGCAGTTACGCCGGGCCGTACGAGCAGTACTTC
j_gene: TRBJ2-1; d_gene: .; v_gene: TRBV20-1; abundance: .; CDR3aa: CSAWASGTNNEQFF; CDR3nt: TGCAGTGCTTGGGCTTCGGGGACGAACAATGAGCAGTTCTTC
j_gene: TRBJ2-1; d_gene: .; v_gene: TRBV7-9; abundance: .; CDR3aa: CASSPIVGRADNEQFF; CDR3nt: TGTGCCAGCAGCCCCATTGTCGGCAGGGCGGACAATGAGCAGTTCTTC
j_gene: TRBJ1-5; d_gene: .; v_gene: TRBV20-1; abundance: .; CDR3aa: CSAQNGGTSQPQHF; CDR3nt: TGCAGTGCGCAAAACGGGGGTACTAGTCAGCCCCAGCATTTT
j_gene: TRBJ1-4; d_gene: .; v_gene: TRBV7-8; abundance: few; CDR3aa: CASSMGLNEKLFF; CDR3nt: TGTGCCAGCAGTATGGGGCTTAATGAAAAACTGTTTTTT